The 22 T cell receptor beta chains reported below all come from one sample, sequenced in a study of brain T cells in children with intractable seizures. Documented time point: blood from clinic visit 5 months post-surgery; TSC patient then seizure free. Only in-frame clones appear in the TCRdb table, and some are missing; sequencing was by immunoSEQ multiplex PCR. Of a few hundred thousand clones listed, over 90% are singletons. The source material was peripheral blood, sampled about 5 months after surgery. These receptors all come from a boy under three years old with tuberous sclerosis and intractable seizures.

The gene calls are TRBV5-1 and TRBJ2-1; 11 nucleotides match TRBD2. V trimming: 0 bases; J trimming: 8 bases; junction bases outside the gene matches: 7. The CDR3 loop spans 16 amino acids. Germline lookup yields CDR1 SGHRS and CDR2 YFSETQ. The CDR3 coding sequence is TGCGCCAGCAGCTTGGTTGTCCTAGCGGGAGGTTATGAGCAGTTCTTC. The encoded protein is CASSLVVLAGGYEQFF.

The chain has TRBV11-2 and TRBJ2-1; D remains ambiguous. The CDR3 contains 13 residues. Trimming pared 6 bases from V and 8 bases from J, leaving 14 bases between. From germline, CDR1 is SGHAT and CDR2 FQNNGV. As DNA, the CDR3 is TGTGCCAGCAGGGTTCGTCTTGGGGATGAGCAGTTCTTC. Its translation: CASRVRLGDEQFF.

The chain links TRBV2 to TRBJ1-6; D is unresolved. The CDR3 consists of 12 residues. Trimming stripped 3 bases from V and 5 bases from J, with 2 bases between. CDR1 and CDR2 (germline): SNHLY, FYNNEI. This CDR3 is CASSDHNSPLHF. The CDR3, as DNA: TGTGCCAGCAGTGACCATAATTCACCCCTCCACTTT. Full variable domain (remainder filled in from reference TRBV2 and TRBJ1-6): EPEVTQTPSHQVTQMGQEVILRCVPISNHLYFYWYRQILGQKVEFLVSFYNNEISEKSEIFDDQFSVERPDGSNFTLKIRSTKLEDSAMYFCASSDHNSPLHFGNGTRLTVT.

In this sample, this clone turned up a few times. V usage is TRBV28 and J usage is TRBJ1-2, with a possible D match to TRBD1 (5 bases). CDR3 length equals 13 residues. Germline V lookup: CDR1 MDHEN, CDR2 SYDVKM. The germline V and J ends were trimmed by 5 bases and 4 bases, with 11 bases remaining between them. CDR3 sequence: CASSVEGFYGYTF. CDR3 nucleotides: TGTGCCAGCAGTGTGGAGGGGTTCTATGGCTACACCTTC.

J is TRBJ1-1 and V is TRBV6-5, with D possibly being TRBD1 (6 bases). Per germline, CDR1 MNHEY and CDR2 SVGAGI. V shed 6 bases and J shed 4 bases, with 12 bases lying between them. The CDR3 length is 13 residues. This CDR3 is CASRFGGGTEAFF. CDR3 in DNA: TGTGCCAGCAGGTTTGGAGGGGGCACTGAAGCTTTCTTT.

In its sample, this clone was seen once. The CDR3 loop reads CATSRGTGMQEKLFF. CDR3 nucleotides: TGTGCCACCAGCAGGGGGACAGGGATGCAGGAAAAACTGTTTTTT. This chain uses TRBV15 with TRBJ1-4, with 9 bases matching TRBD1. V lost 3 bases, J lost 8 bases, and 7 bases stayed unmatched. The CDR3 runs to 15 residues. CDR1 is LNHNV and CDR2 is YYDKDF in the germline V gene (reference sequence).

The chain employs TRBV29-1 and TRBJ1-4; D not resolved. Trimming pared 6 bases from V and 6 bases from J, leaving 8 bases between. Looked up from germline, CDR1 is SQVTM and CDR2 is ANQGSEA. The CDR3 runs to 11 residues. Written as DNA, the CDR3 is TGCAGCGTAAAATCAGATGAAAAACTGTTTTTT. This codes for CSVKSDEKLFF.

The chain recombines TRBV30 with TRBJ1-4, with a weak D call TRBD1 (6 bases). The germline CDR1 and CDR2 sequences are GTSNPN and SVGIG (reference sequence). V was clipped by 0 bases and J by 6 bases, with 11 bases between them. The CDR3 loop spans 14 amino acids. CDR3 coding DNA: TGTGCCTGGAGTGTACATGGGGGCGATGAAAAACTGTTTTTT. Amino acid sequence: CAWSVHGGDEKLFF. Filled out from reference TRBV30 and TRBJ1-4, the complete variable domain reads SQTIHQWPATLVQPVGSPLSLECTVEGTSNPNLYWYRQAAGRGLQLLFYSVGIGQISSEVPQNLSASRPQDRQFILSSKKLLLSDSGFYLCAWSVHGGDEKLFFGSGTQLSVL.

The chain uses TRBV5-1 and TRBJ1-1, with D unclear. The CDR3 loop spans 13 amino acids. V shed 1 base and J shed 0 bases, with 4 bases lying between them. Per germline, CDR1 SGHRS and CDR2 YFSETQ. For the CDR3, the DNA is TGCGCCAGCAGCTTGAAGCTGAACACTGAAGCTTTCTTT. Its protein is CASSLKLNTEAFF.

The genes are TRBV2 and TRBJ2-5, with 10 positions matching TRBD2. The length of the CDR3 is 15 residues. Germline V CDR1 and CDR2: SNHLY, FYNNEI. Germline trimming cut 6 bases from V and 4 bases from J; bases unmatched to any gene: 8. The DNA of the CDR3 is TGTGCCAGCAGACTACTAGCGGGGAGGAGAGAGACCCAGTACTTC. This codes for CASRLLAGRRETQYF.

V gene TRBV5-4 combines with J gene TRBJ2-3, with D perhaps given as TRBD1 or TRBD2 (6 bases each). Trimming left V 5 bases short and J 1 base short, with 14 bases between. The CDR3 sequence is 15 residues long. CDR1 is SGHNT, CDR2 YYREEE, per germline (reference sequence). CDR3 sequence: CASRYGGPGTDTQYF. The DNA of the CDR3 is TGTGCCAGCAGATATGGGGGGCCGGGCACAGATACGCAGTATTTT.

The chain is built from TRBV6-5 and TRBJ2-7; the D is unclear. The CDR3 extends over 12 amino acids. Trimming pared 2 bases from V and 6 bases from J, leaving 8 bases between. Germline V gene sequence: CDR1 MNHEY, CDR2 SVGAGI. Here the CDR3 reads CASSYGSGEQYF. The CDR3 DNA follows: TGTGCCAGCAGTTACGGAAGTGGCGAGCAGTACTTC.

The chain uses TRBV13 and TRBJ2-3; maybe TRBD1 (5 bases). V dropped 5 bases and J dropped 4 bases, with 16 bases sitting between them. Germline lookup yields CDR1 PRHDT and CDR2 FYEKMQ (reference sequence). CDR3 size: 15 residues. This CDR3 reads CASSRSQGFSDTQYF. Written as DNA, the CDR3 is TGTGCCAGCAGCCGGTCTCAGGGATTTTCAGATACGCAGTATTTT.

CDR3 in DNA: TGTGCCAGCAGCTTTGTGGGCCCGGGACAGCAAGAGACCCAGTACTTC. As protein: CASSFVGPGQQETQYF. The chain couples TRBV5-8 to TRBJ2-5; 7 bases map to TRBD1. The CDR3 covers 16 residues. Losses at the gene ends were 2 bases for V and 2 bases for J; bases not matched to a gene: 9. CDR1 and CDR2 from the germline V gene are SGHTS and YDEGEE.

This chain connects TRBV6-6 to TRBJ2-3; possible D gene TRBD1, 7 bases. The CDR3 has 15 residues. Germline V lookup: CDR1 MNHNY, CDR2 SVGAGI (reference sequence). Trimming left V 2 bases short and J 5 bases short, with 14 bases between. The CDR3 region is CASSYQGGTGDTQYF. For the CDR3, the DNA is TGTGCCAGCAGTTACCAGGGGGGCACAGGAGATACGCAGTATTTT.

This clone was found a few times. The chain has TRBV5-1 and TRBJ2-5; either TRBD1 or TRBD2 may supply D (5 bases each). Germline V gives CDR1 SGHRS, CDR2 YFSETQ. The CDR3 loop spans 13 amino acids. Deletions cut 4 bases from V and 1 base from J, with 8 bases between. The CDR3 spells CASSGTLQETQYF. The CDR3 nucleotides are TGCGCCAGCAGCGGGACGCTCCAAGAGACCCAGTACTTC.

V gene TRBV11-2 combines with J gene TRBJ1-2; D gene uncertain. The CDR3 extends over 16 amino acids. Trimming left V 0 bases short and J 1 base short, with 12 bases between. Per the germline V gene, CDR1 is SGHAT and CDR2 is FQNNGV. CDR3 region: CASSLDRRGINYGYTF. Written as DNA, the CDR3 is TGTGCCAGCAGCTTAGATAGAAGAGGGATTAACTATGGCTACACCTTC.

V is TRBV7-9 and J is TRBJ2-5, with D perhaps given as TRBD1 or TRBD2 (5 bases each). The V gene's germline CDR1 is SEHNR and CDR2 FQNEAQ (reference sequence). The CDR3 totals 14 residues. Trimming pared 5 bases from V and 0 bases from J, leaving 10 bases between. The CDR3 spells CASSPGPNQETQYF. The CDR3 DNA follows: TGTGCCAGCAGCCCGGGACCGAACCAAGAGACCCAGTACTTC.

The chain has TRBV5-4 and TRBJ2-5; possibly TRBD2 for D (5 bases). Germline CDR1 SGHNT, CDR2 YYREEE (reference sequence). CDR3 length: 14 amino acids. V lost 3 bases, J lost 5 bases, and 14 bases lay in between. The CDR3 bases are TGTGCCAGCAGCTACCTTTGGGAGAGGGAGACCCAGTACTTC. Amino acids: CASSYLWERETQYF. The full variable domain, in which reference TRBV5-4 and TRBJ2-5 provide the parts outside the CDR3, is ETGVTQSPTHLIKTRGQQVTLRCSSQSGHNTVSWYQQALGQGPQFIFQYYREEENGRGNFPPRFSGLQFPNYSSELNVNALELDDSALYLCASSYLWERETQYFGPGTRLLVL.

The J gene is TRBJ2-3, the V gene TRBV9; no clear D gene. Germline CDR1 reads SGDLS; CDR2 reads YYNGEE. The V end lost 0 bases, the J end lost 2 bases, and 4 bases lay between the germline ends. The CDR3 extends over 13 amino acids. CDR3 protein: CASSVGPTDTQYF. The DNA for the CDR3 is TGTGCCAGCAGCGTAGGACCCACAGATACGCAGTATTTT. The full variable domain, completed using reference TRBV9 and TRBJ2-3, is DSGVTQTPKHLITATGQRVTLRCSPRSGDLSVYWYQQSLDQGLQFLIQYYNGEERAKGNILERFSAQQFPDLHSELNLSSLELGDSALYFCASSVGPTDTQYFGPGTRLTVL.

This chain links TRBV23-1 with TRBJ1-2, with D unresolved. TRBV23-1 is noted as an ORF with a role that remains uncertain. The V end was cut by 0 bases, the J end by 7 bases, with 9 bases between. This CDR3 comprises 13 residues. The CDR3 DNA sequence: TGCGCCAGCAGTCAATCCACTAGTGGTGGCTACACCTTC. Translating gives CASSQSTSGGYTF.

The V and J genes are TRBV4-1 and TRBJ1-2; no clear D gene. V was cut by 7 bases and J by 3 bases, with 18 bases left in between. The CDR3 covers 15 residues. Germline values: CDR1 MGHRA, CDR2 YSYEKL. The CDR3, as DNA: TGCGCCAGCAACCGGGAAAGGGTGCTCCACTATGGCTACACCTTC. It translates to CASNRERVLHYGYTF.